Shown below are 2 T cell receptor beta chains from a single sample sequenced in a study of OX40 agonist ivuxolimab in advanced cancers. Produced via immunoSEQ multiplex PCR; TCRdb's table is partial and in-frame only. Found here are 70,000 to 95,000 clones, 94% of them singletons; the top ten hold roughly a tenth. The source material was CD4+ or CD8+ T cells sorted from blood, sampled in a trial of the OX40 agonist ivuxolimab. These receptors were taken from an adult with an advanced solid tumor such as melanoma, head and neck, liver or kidney cancer.

The chain recombines TRBV6-1 with TRBJ2-1, with D perhaps matching TRBD2 (5 bases). The CDR3 is 14 residues long. V was pared by 3 bases and J by 4 bases, with 10 bases between. Germline-derived CDR1 and CDR2 are MNHNS and SASEGT. CDR3 nucleotides: TGTGCCAGCAGTGACGCGGGTACGTACAATGAGCAGTTCTTC. Encoded protein: CASSDAGTYNEQFF.

This clone has just one count. The V gene is TRBV4-2, the J gene TRBJ1-4, with a possible D match to TRBD1 (5 bases). Deletions cut 4 bases from V and 10 bases from J, with 16 bases between. CDR3 size: 14 residues. The germline CDR1 and CDR2 sequences are LGHNA and YNFKEQ. The CDR3 nucleotides read TGTGCCAGCAGCCCAGACACGGGGGGGGTAAAACTGTTTTTT. Its protein product is CASSPDTGGVKLFF.